One sample yielded the 25 T cell receptor beta chains listed below, sequenced in a study of T cell responses to AZD1222 COVID-19 vaccine. The data were produced by immunoSEQ multiplex PCR, yet TCRdb's version contains in-frame clones alone and is incomplete. The data hold 100,000 to 130,000 clones, with over 80% observed a single time. Sequenced here: peripheral blood, sampled 28 days after the second AZD1222 dose. The receptors shown here come from an adult who received the AZD1222 COVID-19 vaccine.

This chain uses TRBV5-1 with TRBJ1-5, with 7 bases that match TRBD1. The germline CDR1 and CDR2 sequences are SGHRS and YFSETQ. The CDR3 contains 15 residues. The ends lost 4 bases at V and 0 bases at J; junction bases unmatched: 4. CDR3 nucleotides: TGCGCCAGCAGCCTGACAGGGATTAGCAATCAGCCCCAGCATTTT. It encodes CASSLTGISNQPQHF.

This clone was observed once. The rearrangement joins TRBV24-1 to TRBJ1-1; D unresolved. This CDR3 is built from 16 residues. Trimming shortened V by 4 bases and J by 0 bases, and 14 bases separated the two germline ends. Germline V gives CDR1 KGHDR, CDR2 SFDVKD. CDR3 coding DNA: TGTGCCACCAGTGACGCTTCGGACGGAATGAACACTGAAGCTTTCTTT. Translating gives CATSDASDGMNTEAFF.

This clone appeared a single time. CDR3 region: CASGLTGELFF. CDR3 bases: TGTGCCAGCGGGCTCACCGGGGAGCTGTTTTTT. The chain has TRBV28 and TRBJ2-2, with D unresolved. This CDR3 contains 11 residues. CDR1 is MDHEN, CDR2 SYDVKM, per germline. Between the trimmed V and J ends, which lost 8 bases and 4 bases, there was a span of 5 bases.

V usage is TRBV9 and J usage is TRBJ2-1; TRBD1 aligns across 10 bases. Losses at the gene ends were 7 bases for V and 6 bases for J; bases not matched to a gene: 4. The CDR3 has 13 amino acids. Looked up from germline, CDR1 is SGDLS and CDR2 is YYNGEE. CDR3 DNA: TGTGCCAGCTGGGACAGGGGAGGCAATGAGCAGTTCTTC. Translated: CASWDRGGNEQFF.

J is TRBJ1-2 and V is TRBV3-1 (or the pseudogene TRBV3-2); 7 nucleotides agree with TRBD1. The CDR3 covers 13 residues. V shed 4 bases and J 6 bases; nucleotides not matched to a gene: 5. Germline V gene sequence: CDR1 LGHDT, CDR2 YNNKEL (reference sequence). CDR3 amino acids: CASSRTTGNGYTF. The CDR3 DNA is TGTGCCAGCAGCCGCACGACAGGGAATGGCTACACCTTC.

This clone was observed a single time. The V call is TRBV5-1, the J call TRBJ2-3, with 12 bases that match TRBD2. Unmatched junction bases numbered 6, after V lost 0 bases and J lost 4 bases. CDR1 is SGHRS, CDR2 YFSETQ, per germline. This CDR3 has 17 amino acids. Here the CDR3 DNA reads TGCGCCAGCAGCTTGGTGGCTAGCGGGAGGGTGGCAGATACGCAGTATTTT. This encodes CASSLVASGRVADTQYF.

V and J are TRBV12-2 and TRBJ1-1; the table's D call TRBD1 went unverified against the DNA. TRBV12-2 is listed as a pseudogene. The CDR3 runs 15 residues. The CDR3 sequence: CASRLTPPQGEEAFF. DNA for the CDR3: TGTGCAAGTCGCTTAACTCCCCCACAGGGAGAAGAAGCTTTCTTT.

This chain uses TRBV11-2 with TRBJ2-7; 9 bases agree with TRBD1. The CDR3 spans 16 residues. V lost 0 bases, J lost 2 bases, and 5 bases stayed unmatched. Germline V gene sequence: CDR1 SGHAT, CDR2 FQNNGV. Here the CDR3 DNA reads TGTGCCAGCAGCTTAGACCCGGACAGGGGAGCCTACGAGCAGTACTTC. Its protein product is CASSLDPDRGAYEQYF.

About this clone: The junction does not match germline at one end; this may be a read error. V and J are TRBV7-7 and TRBJ2-5; 10 bases are shared with TRBD1. Germline V gene sequence: CDR1 SSHAT, CDR2 FNYEAQ (reference sequence). The CDR3 extends over 15 amino acids. In DNA form, the CDR3 reads TGTGCTAGCAGCCCCCGGGACAGGGGACAAGAGACCCAGTACTTC. As protein: CASSPRDRGQETQYF.

The J gene is TRBJ1-1, the V gene TRBV5-4; 11 bases agree with TRBD1. CDR1 and CDR2 (germline): SGHNT, YYREEE (reference sequence). The CDR3 has 16 amino acids. V shed 1 base and J 5 bases; nucleotides not matched to a gene: 7. CDR3 amino acids: CASSLPGTGGKTEAFF. For the CDR3, the DNA is TGTGCCAGCAGCTTGCCCGGGACAGGGGGAAAGACTGAAGCTTTCTTT.

This clone came up a few times. This sequence joins TRBV7-9 and TRBJ2-7, with TRBD1 identical over 8 bases. The CDR3 runs to 13 residues. Germline V gene lookup returns CDR1 SEHNR and CDR2 FQNEAQ (reference sequence). Trimming at V came to 6 bases and at J to 4 bases, leaving 5 bases not matched to a gene. The CDR3 DNA is TGTGCCAGCAGTTTCGACAGGGGATACGAGCAGTACTTC. It specifies CASSFDRGYEQYF.

This chain joins TRBV5-1 and TRBJ1-3; D unclear. Deletions cut 0 bases from V and 1 base from J, with 8 bases between. Germline CDR1 and CDR2: SGHRS and YFSETQ. The CDR3 spans 15 residues. CDR3 protein: CASSLGDLSGNTIYF. The CDR3 bases are TGCGCCAGCAGCTTGGGGGATTTATCTGGAAACACCATATATTTT. The entire variable domain, with the rest obtained from reference TRBV5-1 and TRBJ1-3, is as follows: KAGVTQTPRYLIKTRGQQVTLSCSPISGHRSVSWYQQTPGQGLQFLFEYFSETQRNKGNFPGRFSGRQFSNSRSEMNVSTLELGDSALYLCASSLGDLSGNTIYFGEGSWLTVV.

The chain is built from TRBV3-1 (or the pseudogene TRBV3-2) and TRBJ2-3, with TRBD2 matching over 9 bases. V gave up 6 bases and J gave up 4 bases; unmatched junction bases: 2. Germline CDR1 and CDR2: LGHDT and YNNKEL (reference sequence). The CDR3 is 13 amino acids. The CDR3 DNA sequence: TGTGCCAGCAGTCCTAGCGGGGCAGATACGCAGTATTTT. Protein product: CASSPSGADTQYF.

The chain employs TRBV5-1 and TRBJ1-2; 9 nucleotides agree with TRBD1. The CDR3 consists of 17 residues. Germline assignment: CDR1 SGHRS and CDR2 YFSETQ. V shed 2 bases and J 4 bases; nucleotides not matched to a gene: 12. CDR3 nucleotides: TGCGCCAGCAGCTTTTGGGACAGGGACCTAGTTGGCTATGGCTACACCTTC. Translating gives CASSFWDRDLVGYGYTF.

This clone was recorded once. The chain uses TRBV24-1 and TRBJ2-1; D call uncertain. There are 14 residues in the CDR3. With 4 bases removed from V and 3 bases from J, the gap between germline ends came to 9 bases. The germline V gene has CDR1 KGHDR and CDR2 SFDVKD. This CDR3 is CATSESRIYNEQFF. CDR3 sequence (DNA): TGTGCCACCAGTGAATCAAGGATCTACAATGAGCAGTTCTTC.

A word on this clone: Other DNA sequences in this sample translate to the same CDR3. The chain couples TRBV10-2 to TRBJ2-7; D is unresolved. The CDR3 has 13 residues. Looked up from germline, CDR1 is WSHSY and CDR2 is SAAADI. V lost 5 bases to trimming and J lost 0 bases, with 8 bases between them. CDR3 residues: CASSNSRSYEQYF. The CDR3 nucleotides read TGCGCCAGCAGTAACAGCCGCTCCTACGAGCAGTACTTC.

The V call is TRBV7-8, the J call TRBJ2-1; 16 bases match TRBD2. This CDR3 comprises 18 residues. The V segment lost 3 bases and the J segment 8 bases; nucleotides outside the gene matches: 10. CDR1 and CDR2 (germline): SGHVS, FQNEAQ. CDR3: CASSFPPGLAGGSDEQFF. The CDR3 DNA reads TGTGCCAGCAGCTTTCCTCCGGGACTAGCGGGGGGGTCGGATGAGCAGTTCTTC.

This clone came up a few times. The chain carries TRBV5-6 and TRBJ1-1; D ambiguous. The CDR3 runs 12 residues. The V end was cut by 4 bases, the J end by 4 bases, with 8 bases between. CDR1 and CDR2 (germline): SGHDT, YYEEEE. This chain's CDR3 is CASSGWFTEAFF. CDR3 nucleotides: TGTGCCAGCAGCGGGTGGTTCACTGAAGCTTTCTTT.

The V call is TRBV27, the J call TRBJ2-1, with D tentatively TRBD2 (6 bases). Trimming removed 6 bases from V and 0 bases from J, with 21 bases in between. CDR1 and CDR2 (germline): MNHEY, SMNVEV (reference sequence). The CDR3 length is 18 residues. The CDR3 sequence is CASRDRGGTAYSYNEQFF. The CDR3, as DNA: TGTGCCAGCAGGGATCGTGGCGGGACCGCTTACTCCTACAATGAGCAGTTCTTC.

The chain couples TRBV7-2 to TRBJ2-1; TRBD2 might be the D (5 bases). Per the germline V gene, CDR1 is SGHTA and CDR2 is FQGNSA. The CDR3 spans 15 residues. V lost 3 bases to trimming and J lost 2 bases, with 11 bases between them. The CDR3 spells CASSLVGDTYNEQFF. In nucleotides, the CDR3 is TGTGCCAGCAGCTTGGTGGGAGACACCTACAATGAGCAGTTCTTC.

V and J are TRBV14 and TRBJ2-5; TRBD2 matches at 12 bases. CDR1 is SGHDN, CDR2 FVKESK, per germline. This CDR3 has 17 amino acids. The J segment lost 5 bases and the V segment lost 1 base, leaving 8 bases of the junction unmatched. CDR3 sequence (DNA): TGTGCCAGCAGCCAAGGGAGACTAGCGGGAGTGTTGGAGACCCAGTACTTC. Its protein is CASSQGRLAGVLETQYF.

V usage is TRBV4-3 and J usage is TRBJ2-7; 10 bases agree with TRBD1. V was pared by 0 bases and J by 2 bases, with 4 bases of the junction left unmatched. Germline V gene sequence: CDR1 LGHNA, CDR2 YSLEER. CDR3 length: 16 residues. CDR3 region: CASSQDGTGETYEQYF. The CDR3 DNA reads TGCGCCAGCAGCCAAGATGGGACAGGGGAAACCTACGAGCAGTACTTC.

The J gene is TRBJ2-5, the V gene TRBV19; 7 bases match TRBD1. CDR1 and CDR2 from the germline V gene are LNHDA and SQIVND (reference sequence). This CDR3 spans 15 amino acids. The V and J ends lost 7 bases and 4 bases, in that order; junction bases with no gene match: 12. CDR3 loop: CASKPQRGPLETQYF. The CDR3 DNA sequence: TGTGCCAGTAAGCCCCAAAGGGGGCCATTAGAGACCCAGTACTTC.

The rearrangement uses TRBV10-2 and TRBJ1-5; tentatively, D is TRBD1 (5 bases). Germline CDR1 WSHSY, CDR2 SAAADI. Deletions cut 0 bases from V and 4 bases from J, with 10 bases between. The CDR3 spans 15 residues. The CDR3 spells CASSESGGANQPQHF. CDR3 DNA sequence: TGCGCCAGCAGTGAGTCAGGCGGGGCTAATCAGCCCCAGCATTTT.

The chain recombines TRBV5-1 with TRBJ1-6; 7 bases agree with TRBD1. The CDR3 consists of 16 residues. V was pared by 0 bases and J by 9 bases, with 9 bases of the junction left unmatched. Per germline, CDR1 SGHRS and CDR2 YFSETQ. CDR3 residues: CASSLVLGGGGSPLHF. The CDR3 DNA reads as TGCGCCAGCAGCTTGGTCTTGGGAGGGGGCGGTTCACCCCTCCACTTT. The variable domain in full, with the rest retrieved from reference TRBV5-1 and TRBJ1-6, is KAGVTQTPRYLIKTRGQQVTLSCSPISGHRSVSWYQQTPGQGLQFLFEYFSETQRNKGNFPGRFSGRQFSNSRSEMNVSTLELGDSALYLCASSLVLGGGGSPLHFGNGTRLTVT.